A single sample is the source of the 9 T cell receptor beta chains below, sequenced in a study of blood T cell repertoires in COVID-19. The protocol was immunoSEQ multiplex PCR, while the TCRdb copy is restricted to in-frame clones and leaves out a portion. This sample yields tens of thousands of clones, of which over 80% are seen a single time; approximately 40% belongs to the top ten. Sequencing was done on a sample of peripheral blood. These receptors all stem from a woman over 75 with acute or convalescent COVID-19.

The chain links TRBV6-5 to TRBJ1-6, with D maybe TRBD1 (6 bases). Trimming shortened V by 10 bases and J by 6 bases, and 13 bases separated the two germline ends. The CDR3 contains 13 residues. The germline V gene encodes CDR1 MNHEY and CDR2 SVGAGI. The CDR3 nucleotides read TGTGCCACCGGACAGAGCTTTAATTCACCCCTCCACTTT. This gives the protein CATGQSFNSPLHF.

CDR3 in amino acids: CARSSDRANQPQHF. CDR3 DNA: TGTGCCAGAAGCTCGGACAGAGCCAATCAGCCCCAGCATTTT. V and J are TRBV5-3 and TRBJ1-5; a weak D match, TRBD1 (6 bases). TRBV5-3 is filed as an ORF, its function uncertain. Trimming pared 3 bases from V and 3 bases from J, leaving 10 bases between. This CDR3 has 14 amino acids.

CDR3 residues: CASSLGPGDGYTF. The CDR3 DNA reads TGTGCCAGCAGCTTAGGGCCGGGGGACGGCTACACCTTC. The chain combines TRBV7-9 with TRBJ1-2, with D possibly being TRBD1 (5 bases). Germline loops: CDR1 SEHNR, CDR2 FQNEAQ (reference sequence). The V gene lost 1 base and the J gene lost 8 bases, with 11 bases spanning the gap. CDR3 size: 13 residues.

This chain joins TRBV10-3 and TRBJ1-1, with D perhaps TRBD1 (6 bases). The CDR3 is 14 amino acids. From germline, CDR1 is ENHRY and CDR2 SYGVKD. Trimming cost V 6 bases and J 7 bases, with 18 bases left between them. DNA for the CDR3: TGTGCCATCAGAGGAACCGGGACACTCAATGAAGCTTTCTTT. Translation: CAIRGTGTLNEAFF.

V and J are TRBV29-1 and TRBJ2-1; 13 nucleotides align to TRBD2. Looked up from germline, CDR1 is SQVTM and CDR2 is ANQGSEA. This CDR3 comprises 12 residues. Unmatched junction bases numbered 2, after V lost 7 bases and J lost 8 bases. The CDR3 region is CSAGLAGDEQFF. In DNA, the CDR3 is TGCAGCGCAGGACTAGCGGGGGATGAGCAGTTCTTC.

The V gene is TRBV30, the J gene TRBJ2-7, with unresolved D. Germline V gene data show CDR1 as GTSNPN and CDR2 as SVGIG (reference sequence). The CDR3 spans 12 residues. Trimming took 8 bases from V and 4 from J, leaving 15 bases between them. The CDR3 DNA reads as TGTGCCGCCGAACGCGGTCCATACGAGCAGTACTTC. As protein: CAAERGPYEQYF.

This clone was seen only a few times. The chain links TRBV21-1 to TRBJ1-5; the DNA was not compared with TRBD1, the D call given in the table. TRBV21-1 is listed as a pseudogene. The CDR3 sequence is 16 residues long. The CDR3 loop is CASILTGHRICQPQHF. CDR3 DNA: TGTGCCAGCATCCTTACAGGGCACCGGATATGTCAGCCCCAGCATTTT.

The V call is TRBV5-1, the J call TRBJ1-1; maybe TRBD1 (6 bases). The CDR3 consists of 14 residues. Germline V lookup: CDR1 SGHRS, CDR2 YFSETQ. Between the trimmed V and J ends, which lost 5 bases and 3 bases, there was a span of 14 bases. The CDR3 sequence is CASRLTGSDTEAFF. The CDR3 nucleotides are TGCGCCAGCAGGCTTACAGGGTCGGACACTGAAGCTTTCTTT.

This CDR3 reads CASSPAPRGRGNTIYF. The CDR3 coding sequence is TGTGCCAGCAGCCCGGCCCCACGGGGGAGGGGAAACACCATATATTTT. The V and J genes are TRBV7-2 and TRBJ1-3, with a possible D match to TRBD1 (5 bases). Per the germline V gene, CDR1 is SGHTA and CDR2 is FQGNSA. V lost 5 bases and J 4 bases, leaving 18 bases between the germline ends. The CDR3 is made up of 16 amino acids.